The 6 T cell receptor beta chains reported below all come from one sample, sequenced in a study of identical twins (TCRdb year 2016). The protocol used for the library was 5' RACE. Sequenced on an Illumina HiSeq 2000. TCRdb trimmed public reads at Q25 via fastp, called clones via MiXCR and kept in-frame beta chains. Rows with a matching CDR3 protein are joined into one entry that keeps the most common DNA and genes. This sample lists about 730,000 distinct CDR3 sequences; less than 25% were detected once. The ten most abundant clones make up about 4.5% of the sample. These same data were also listed under a study on T cells expressing NK-cell markers.

Material for sequencing was PBMCs. The origin of the receptors is a young woman in good health.

This clonotype was picked up a small number of times. V and J are TRBV12-3 or TRBV12-4 and TRBJ2-5, with D perhaps being TRBD1 or TRBD2 (5 bases each). V gave up 4 bases and J gave up 5 bases, with 14 bases separating them. The CDR3 runs to 14 residues. CDR3 loop: CASSYVGVAETQYF. Written as DNA, the CDR3 is TGTGCCAGCAGTTATGTGGGGGTGGCGGAGACCCAGTACTTC.

This clonotype was recorded a few times. The chain recombines TRBV9 with TRBJ1-2; D ambiguous. Trimming pared 2 bases from V and 6 bases from J, leaving 8 bases between. The CDR3 consists of 12 residues. CDR1 SGDLS and CDR2 YYNGEE come from the germline V gene. CDR3 loop: CASSVNPNGYTF. In DNA form, the CDR3 reads TGTGCCAGCAGCGTGAATCCCAATGGCTACACCTTC.

This chain connects TRBV5-1 to TRBJ2-1, with a tentative D call TRBD2 (5 bases). CDR1 SGHRS and CDR2 YFSETQ come from the germline V gene. V lost 5 bases and J 5 bases, leaving 11 bases between the germline ends. The CDR3 spans 13 residues. The CDR3 here is CASSEEAHNEQFF. The CDR3 nucleotides read TGCGCCAGCAGTGAGGAGGCCCACAATGAGCAGTTCTTC.

This clonotype came up a few times. The chain recombines TRBV12-3 or TRBV12-4 with TRBJ2-7; TRBD2 agrees at 9 bases. The CDR3 loop spans 13 amino acids. V shed 6 bases and J 3 bases; nucleotides not matched to a gene: 3. The CDR3 DNA sequence: TGTGCCAGCAGAACGACTAGCGGCTACGAGCAGTACTTC. Protein sequence: CASRTTSGYEQYF.

This clonotype has just a few counts. The chain recombines TRBV4-3 with TRBJ2-5; TRBD2 agrees at 8 bases. V was clipped by 1 base and J by 4 bases; unmatched bases: 8. The CDR3 length is 16 residues. Germline V gene lookup returns CDR1 LGHNA and CDR2 YSLEER. The CDR3 reads CASSQGVSGGGETQYF. The CDR3 DNA sequence: TGCGCCAGCAGCCAAGGAGTAAGCGGGGGTGGAGAGACCCAGTACTTC.

The chain recombines TRBV20-1 with TRBJ2-7, with TRBD2 identical over 8 bases. This CDR3 is built from 15 residues. With V trimmed by 5 bases and J by 3 bases, 12 bases remained unmatched. CDR1 DFQATT and CDR2 SNEGSKA come from the germline V gene (reference sequence). The CDR3 is CSAQSGGRGDYEQYF. The CDR3 nucleotides read TGCAGTGCTCAGAGCGGGGGCAGGGGAGACTACGAGCAGTACTTC.